A single sample is the source of the 19 T cell receptor beta chains below, sequenced in a study of blood T cell repertoires in COVID-19. Measured with immunoSEQ multiplex PCR; TCRdb has only the in-frame clones, and not every one. The profile shows over 200,000 clones, 80% to 90% of them singletons. Source material: PBMCs or T cells enriched from blood (not recorded which). The source of these receptors is a woman aged 25 to 39 who had been exposed to COVID-19.

The chain joins TRBV7-2 to TRBJ2-7; 8 bases map to TRBD1. This CDR3 contains 16 residues. After removal of 4 bases from V and 0 bases from J, the junction contained 8 bases not matched to a gene. Per germline, CDR1 SGHTA and CDR2 FQGNSA. DNA for the CDR3: TGTGCCAGCAGCTCTCCACGGACAGGGAGCTCCTACGAGCAGTACTTC. The encoded protein is CASSSPRTGSSYEQYF.

The table lists this clone with a few counts. V is TRBV19 and J is TRBJ1-5, with 9 bases aligning to TRBD1. The V segment lost 5 bases and the J segment 4 bases; nucleotides outside the gene matches: 9. CDR3 length equals 16 residues. The germline gives CDR1 LNHDA, CDR2 SQIVND (reference sequence). The CDR3 region has the DNA TGTGCCAGTAGTCCAGCGGACAGGGGAGATAATCAGCCCCAGCATTTT. Residues: CASSPADRGDNQPQHF.

The chain is built from TRBV18 and TRBJ1-2; D is unclear. Germline V CDR1 and CDR2: KGHSH, LQKENI. The CDR3 totals 16 residues. V was pared by 6 bases and J by 2 bases, with 19 bases between. The DNA of the CDR3 is TGTGCCAGCTCCCCTGTCCCCCGGGATAAGAACTATGGCTACACCTTC. Translated: CASSPVPRDKNYGYTF.

The chain joins TRBV10-3 to TRBJ2-2; D is possibly TRBD2 (5 bases). The CDR3 is 12 residues long. The V end was cut by 11 bases, the J end by 7 bases, with 14 bases between. The germline CDR1 and CDR2 sequences are ENHRY and SYGVKD. CDR3 nucleotides: TGTGCCGCGAGGGCCCCGGACGGGGAGCTGTTTTTT. This codes for CAARAPDGELFF.

This chain joins TRBV3-1 (or the pseudogene TRBV3-2) and TRBJ1-1; 8 nucleotides match TRBD1. The trim removed 3 bases at V and 1 base at J, leaving 4 bases unmatched. This CDR3 comprises 15 residues. The V gene's germline CDR1 is LGHDT and CDR2 YNNKEL (reference sequence). The CDR3 bases are TGTGCCAGCAGCCAGGCCGACAGGGGGAACACTGAAGCTTTCTTT. Translating it yields CASSQADRGNTEAFF.

The chain recombines TRBV27 with TRBJ1-2, with D uncertain. Trimming left V 5 bases short and J 2 bases short, with 9 bases between. The CDR3 spans 13 residues. Germline-derived CDR1 and CDR2 are MNHEY and SMNVEV (reference sequence). CDR3 nucleotides: TGTGCCAGCAGTCCCCGGAGCAACTATGGCTACACCTTC. It encodes CASSPRSNYGYTF.

V and J are TRBV9 and TRBJ1-1, with TRBD1 matching 12 bases. With 4 bases clipped from V and 7 bases from J, the junction kept 8 bases outside the gene matches. Looked up from germline, CDR1 is SGDLS and CDR2 is YYNGEE. CDR3 length: 15 residues. CDR3 region: CASSPEGQGANEAFF. Here the CDR3 DNA reads TGTGCCAGCAGCCCGGAGGGACAGGGGGCAAATGAAGCTTTCTTT.

CDR3 loop: CASRPGQGLGTLHF. In nucleotides, the CDR3 is TGTGCCAGTAGACCGGGACAGGGCCTTGGAACCCTCCACTTT. V gene TRBV19 combines with J gene TRBJ1-6; TRBD1 matches at 9 bases. The CDR3 is 14 amino acids. Trimming cost V 6 bases and J 14 bases; bases outside gene matches: 11. CDR1 is LNHDA and CDR2 is SQIVND in the germline V gene (reference sequence).

This sequence joins TRBV6-5 and TRBJ1-5, with a possible D match to TRBD1 (5 bases). V was trimmed by 5 bases and J by 1 base, leaving 12 bases between them. The CDR3 has 15 amino acids. Germline loops: CDR1 MNHEY, CDR2 SVGAGI. The CDR3 DNA reads TGTGCCAGCAGTCTATACGGGGGAAGCAATCAGCCCCAGCATTTT. Encoded protein: CASSLYGGSNQPQHF.

This chain connects TRBV20-1 to TRBJ1-4; TRBD1 is a possible D gene (6 bases). Trimming shortened V by 6 bases and J by 7 bases, and 15 bases separated the two germline ends. This CDR3 spans 13 amino acids. Germline CDR1 is DFQATT and CDR2 is SNEGSKA (reference sequence). In DNA, the CDR3 is TGCAGTGCCAGTCGGGGGGCCGGTGAAAAACTGTTTTTT. It specifies CSASRGAGEKLFF.

In its sample, this clone was seen a few times. V gene TRBV9 combines with J gene TRBJ2-1, with 14 bases that match TRBD2. V trimming: 0 bases; J trimming: 8 bases; junction bases outside the gene matches: 10. The CDR3 sequence is 18 residues long. Germline-derived CDR1 and CDR2 are SGDLS and YYNGEE. CDR3 in DNA: TGTGCCAGCAGCGTAGAAGGAGGACTAGCGGGGGGCTGGGATGAGCAGTTCTTC. It yields the protein CASSVEGGLAGGWDEQFF.

V is TRBV11-3 and J is TRBJ1-2; 8 nucleotides match TRBD1. With 5 bases clipped from V and 2 bases from J, the junction kept 7 bases outside the gene matches. This CDR3 region has 15 residues. Germline-derived CDR1 and CDR2 are SGHNT and YENEEA. CDR3 DNA sequence: TGTGCCAGCAGCCCAGGGGGCCAAATCAACTATGGCTACACCTTC. Translated, it gives CASSPGGQINYGYTF.

The V gene is TRBV6-5, the J gene TRBJ2-3, with TRBD1 identical over 10 bases. The CDR3 loop spans 12 amino acids. Per germline, CDR1 MNHEY and CDR2 SVGAGI. V trimming: 10 bases; J trimming: 9 bases; junction bases outside the gene matches: 7. The CDR3 DNA reads TGTGCCACCTCCGGGACAGGGGAGACGCAGTATTTT. It translates to CATSGTGETQYF.

This clone was observed a handful of times. The chain links TRBV9 to TRBJ1-3; D not resolved. The V gene lost 3 bases and the J gene lost 0 bases, with 13 bases spanning the gap. The V gene's germline CDR1 is SGDLS and CDR2 YYNGEE. The CDR3 spans 16 residues. The CDR3 sequence: CASSAADTYSGNTIYF. The DNA for the CDR3 is TGTGCCAGCAGCGCAGCAGACACGTACTCTGGAAACACCATATATTTT.

The chain combines TRBV2 with TRBJ1-1; the D gene is possibly TRBD1 (6 bases). Germline CDR1 reads SNHLY; CDR2 reads FYNNEI. The V end lost 7 bases, the J end lost 3 bases, and 6 bases lay between the germline ends. The CDR3 is made up of 11 amino acids. CDR3 sequence reads: CASNRDTEAFF. The CDR3 DNA reads TGTGCCAGCAACAGGGACACTGAAGCTTTCTTT.

This sequence joins TRBV6-5 and TRBJ2-7; 8 nucleotides match TRBD2. V was clipped by 0 bases and J by 3 bases; unmatched bases: 4. From germline, CDR1 is MNHEY and CDR2 SVGAGI. The CDR3 is 15 amino acids. CDR3 residues: CASSYSGGRHYEQYF. As DNA, the CDR3 is TGTGCCAGCAGTTACTCGGGCGGGAGGCACTACGAGCAGTACTTC.

This chain connects TRBV3-1 (or the pseudogene TRBV3-2) to TRBJ2-7; a possible D gene is TRBD2 (6 bases). This CDR3 spans 14 amino acids. Trimming left V 4 bases short and J 0 bases short, with 10 bases between. The germline V gene encodes CDR1 LGHDT and CDR2 YNNKEL (reference sequence). The CDR3 DNA is TGTGCCAGCAGCCCGGACTATAACTCCTACGAGCAGTACTTC. This codes for CASSPDYNSYEQYF.

In its sample, this clone was seen once. This chain connects TRBV6-5 to TRBJ1-6; the D gene is possibly TRBD1 (6 bases). This CDR3 region has 15 residues. V lost 8 bases, J lost 5 bases, and 16 bases lay in between. CDR1 is MNHEY and CDR2 is SVGAGI in the germline V gene. The CDR3 coding sequence is TGTGCCAGCCGACAGGCCTGGGGGCATAATTCACCCCTCCACTTT. It yields the protein CASRQAWGHNSPLHF.

V and J are TRBV4-1 and TRBJ1-6; maybe TRBD1 (6 bases). CDR1 is MGHRA, CDR2 YSYEKL, per germline. V shed 0 bases and J shed 5 bases, with 17 bases lying between them. This CDR3 is 18 amino acids long. The CDR3 DNA reads TGCGCCAGCAGCCAAGATGCCCGGTGGGGGCGCCATAATTCACCCCTCCACTTT. Protein sequence: CASSQDARWGRHNSPLHF.